The rows below give T cell receptor beta chains drawn from one sample of a study of CD8 T cells in Susac syndrome. TCRdb reprocessed the immunoSEQ multiplex PCR reads with MiXCR, giving one entry per CDR3 protein. The repertoire has some 95,000 distinct CDR3 sequences, approximately 95% of them found once; the top ten carry over 0.25%. The sample comprised CD8+ T cells from PBMCs. The receptors here all came from a human donor in good health. CDR3s include the opening cysteine and the closing phenylalanine or tryptophan. The order of the fields is V gene, J gene, D gene, CDR3 protein, CDR3 DNA. The D gene is left open where the match is weak.

>TRBV7-2|TRBJ2-1|TRBD1
CATDRYNEQFF
TGTGCCACGGACAGGTACAATGAGCAGTTCTTC
>TRBV7-2|TRBJ1-2|TRBD1
CASSLGQGEGYGYTF
TGTGCCAGCAGCCTCGGACAGGGGGAAGGCTATGGCTACACCTTC
>TRBV10-2|TRBJ1-2|TRBD1
CASGQGAAGYTF
TGCGCCAGCGGACAGGGGGCGGCGGGCTACACCTTC
>TRBV13|TRBJ1-1|.
CASSLALTVNTEAFF
TGTGCCAGCAGCTTAGCCCTGACGGTGAACACTGAAGCTTTCTTT
>TRBV19|TRBJ2-3|.
CASSIVRGTDTQYF
TGTGCCAGTAGTATAGTTAGGGGCACAGATACGCAGTATTTT
>TRBV2|TRBJ2-1|.
CASRSISSYNEQFF
TGTGCCAGCAGGTCTATCAGCTCCTACAATGAGCAGTTCTTC
>TRBV2|TRBJ1-1|TRBD1
CASFRTGATEAFF
TGTGCCAGCTTCCGGACAGGGGCGACTGAAGCTTTCTTT
>TRBV5-8|TRBJ1-5|TRBD1
CASSPGTGTSNQPQHF
TGTGCCAGCAGCCCGGGGACAGGAACTAGCAATCAGCCCCAGCATTTT
>TRBV19|TRBJ2-7|TRBD1
CASTCTRDRGSYEQYF
TGTGCCAGTACCTGTACCCGGGACAGAGGCTCCTACGAGCAGTACTTC
>TRBV20-1|TRBJ1-2|TRBD1
CSARDSGQGAGGYTF
TGCAGTGCTAGAGATTCTGGACAGGGGGCGGGTGGCTACACCTTC
>TRBV20-1|TRBJ1-2|.
CSARDSQVYGYTF
TGCAGTGCTAGAGATAGCCAAGTCTATGGCTACACCTTC
>TRBV7-8|TRBJ1-5|TRBD1
CASGLAQGIVQPQHF
TGTGCCAGCGGCCTCGCACAGGGGATAGTTCAGCCCCAGCATTTT
>TRBV7-8|TRBJ1-1|.
CASSLRSEGTEAFF
TGTGCCAGCAGCTTGCGGTCCGAAGGGACTGAAGCTTTCTTT
>TRBV5-1|TRBJ2-7|TRBD2
CASSSSGGLYEQYF
TGCGCCAGCAGCTCTAGCGGGGGCCTTTACGAGCAGTACTTC
>TRBV27|TRBJ2-1|.
CASATGLNEQFF
TGTGCCAGCGCGACTGGTCTCAATGAGCAGTTCTTC
>TRBV7-9|TRBJ2-4|TRBD1
CASSRTGGWGNIQYF
TGTGCCAGCAGCCGTACAGGGGGCTGGGGGAACATTCAGTACTTC
>TRBV5-4|TRBJ1-3|.
CASSLGTAGYTIYF
TGTGCCAGCAGCCTCGGGACTGCGGGTTACACCATATATTTT
>TRBV29-1|TRBJ2-3|TRBD2
CSARAGGRADTQYF
TGCAGCGCTAGAGCGGGGGGAAGGGCAGATACGCAGTATTTT
>TRBV20-1|TRBJ1-2|TRBD1
CSARGTGGVSYTF
TGCAGTGCTAGAGGGACAGGGGGTGTGAGCTACACCTTC
>TRBV29-1|TRBJ2-3|.
CSVETVGGSTDTQYF
TGCAGCGTTGAAACGGTGGGCGGGAGCACAGATACGCAGTATTTT